Following are 23 T cell receptor beta chains from one sample sequenced in a study of blood T cell repertoires in COVID-19 (TCRdb year 2020). The library came from the immunoSEQ multiplex PCR assay. Entries here come from immuneACCESS through TCRdb and include only in-frame sequences with V and J called. Some clones fail to appear in such tables; in the studies checked, an unresolved V gene covers under half of the shortfall, and the cause of the remainder is unknown. The sample table records tens of thousands of clones; 70% to 80% of these occur just once. In total, the top ten clones hold roughly 50% of the sample. The sample consisted of peripheral blood. Receptors were obtained from a human donor in a cohort sampled during active COVID-19.

The chain carries TRBV27 and TRBJ2-2; 12 positions match TRBD2. Germline CDR1 MNHEY, CDR2 SMNVEV (reference sequence). The length of the CDR3 is 15 residues. Unmatched junction bases numbered 2, after V lost 6 bases and J lost 3 bases. In nucleotides, the CDR3 is TGTGCCAGCAGGCTAGCGGGAGGGGACACCGGGGAGCTGTTTTTT. Translated: CASRLAGGDTGELFF.

This clone was seen repeatedly, ten times or more. This chain joins TRBV13 and TRBJ2-3, with 12 positions matching TRBD2. Trimming removed 0 bases from V and 4 bases from J; junction bases left unmatched: 11. Looked up from germline, CDR1 is PRHDT and CDR2 is FYEKMQ (reference sequence). CDR3 length: 19 residues. For the CDR3, the DNA is TGTGCCAGCAGCTTAGGCAAATCGTGGACTAGCGGGATCTCAGATACGCAGTATTTT. This encodes CASSLGKSWTSGISDTQYF. The whole variable domain, remainder taken from reference TRBV13 and TRBJ2-3, is AAGVIQSPRHLIKEKRETATLKCYPIPRHDTVYWYQQGPGQDPQFLISFYEKMQSDKGSIPDRFSAQQFSDYHSELNMSSLELGDSALYFCASSLGKSWTSGISDTQYFGPGTRLTVL.

In DNA form, the CDR3 reads TGCAGCGCTTCGACAGGGTCCAAAAACATTCAGTACTTC. Its protein product is CSASTGSKNIQYF. The rearrangement joins TRBV29-1 to TRBJ2-4, with TRBD1 matching over 7 bases. This CDR3 is 13 amino acids long. Per the germline V gene, CDR1 is SQVTM and CDR2 is ANQGSEA. The J segment lost 2 bases and the V segment lost 7 bases, leaving 5 bases of the junction unmatched.

The chain combines TRBV10-3 with TRBJ1-2, with a possible D match to TRBD1 (6 bases). Trimming removed 8 bases from V and 5 bases from J, with 12 bases in between. Per the germline V gene, CDR1 is ENHRY and CDR2 is SYGVKD. The CDR3 length is 12 residues. This chain's CDR3 is CAIGGQVYGYTF. The CDR3 DNA is TGTGCCATCGGGGGCCAGGTTTATGGCTACACCTTC.

This chain connects TRBV5-4 to TRBJ2-1; the D gene is possibly TRBD1 (5 bases). This CDR3 has 14 residues. Germline-derived CDR1 and CDR2 are SGHNT and YYREEE (reference sequence). Trimming removed 6 bases from V and 0 bases from J, with 10 bases in between. The CDR3: CASTFTGSYNEQFF. CDR3 nucleotides: TGTGCCAGCACATTCACAGGCTCCTACAATGAGCAGTTCTTC. The full variable domain, with the rest looked up from reference TRBV5-4 and TRBJ2-1, is ETGVTQSPTHLIKTRGQQVTLRCSSQSGHNTVSWYQQALGQGPQFIFQYYREEENGRGNFPPRFSGLQFPNYSSELNVNALELDDSALYLCASTFTGSYNEQFFGPGTRLTVL.

The V and J genes are TRBV5-6 and TRBJ2-1; 8 nucleotides match TRBD2. Germline V gene data show CDR1 as SGHDT and CDR2 as YYEEEE. This CDR3 is 14 amino acids long. Trimming cost V 2 bases and J 6 bases; bases outside gene matches: 4. The CDR3 reads CASSFSSGRNEQFF. Written as DNA, the CDR3 is TGTGCCAGCAGCTTTTCTAGCGGGCGCAATGAGCAGTTCTTC.

This chain connects TRBV29-1 to TRBJ2-3, with TRBD2 identical over 13 bases. Germline V gene data show CDR1 as SQVTM and CDR2 as ANQGSEA. The CDR3 is made up of 16 amino acids. V lost 3 bases, J lost 2 bases, and 5 bases stayed unmatched. The chain's CDR3 is CSVDRLAGGATDTQYF. CDR3 DNA sequence: TGCAGCGTTGACAGACTAGCGGGAGGTGCCACAGATACGCAGTATTTT.

V is TRBV15 and J is TRBJ2-1; 8 bases line up with TRBD2. The J segment lost 2 bases and the V segment lost 5 bases, leaving 8 bases of the junction unmatched. This CDR3 has 16 amino acids. From germline, CDR1 is LNHNV and CDR2 YYDKDF (reference sequence). The CDR3 DNA is TGTGCCACCAGCCCCAAACGGGGGGGGACCTACAATGAGCAGTTCTTC. Protein: CATSPKRGGTYNEQFF.

This rearrangement joins TRBV24-1 to TRBJ2-5; D not certain. From germline, CDR1 is KGHDR and CDR2 SFDVKD. The CDR3 consists of 10 residues. Trimming removed 12 bases from V and 5 bases from J, with 9 bases in between. The CDR3 sequence is CADSKETQYF. Written as DNA, the CDR3 is TGTGCCGACTCTAAGGAGACCCAGTACTTC.

This chain links TRBV3-1 (or the pseudogene TRBV3-2) with TRBJ2-7; TRBD2 might be the D (5 bases). With 1 base removed from V and 7 bases from J, the gap between germline ends came to 14 bases. Germline CDR1 LGHDT, CDR2 YNNKEL (reference sequence). The CDR3 consists of 14 residues. CDR3 in amino acids: CASSQGGALLEQYF. In DNA, the CDR3 is TGTGCCAGCAGCCAAGGGGGAGCATTATTGGAGCAGTACTTC.

This chain links TRBV6-1 with TRBJ2-5; tentative D call: TRBD2 (6 bases). Germline CDR1 and CDR2: MNHNS and SASEGT. This CDR3 region has 15 residues. V shed 3 bases and J shed 5 bases, with 16 bases lying between them. DNA of the CDR3: TGTGCCAGCAGTGAGGAGGGATTAAGTAGGGAGACCCAGTACTTC. This sequence encodes CASSEEGLSRETQYF.

This sequence joins TRBV18 and TRBJ2-7; D is possibly TRBD1 (6 bases). CDR1 KGHSH and CDR2 LQKENI come from the germline V gene. The CDR3 has 13 residues. V was trimmed by 2 bases and J by 3 bases, leaving 8 bases between them. The CDR3 here is CASSPATGYEQYF. In nucleotides, the CDR3 is TGTGCCAGCTCACCAGCGACAGGCTACGAGCAGTACTTC.

The chain employs TRBV5-6 and TRBJ1-2; 8 bases match TRBD1. The CDR3 has 13 amino acids. Germline assignment: CDR1 SGHDT and CDR2 YYEEEE. The ends lost 6 bases at V and 8 bases at J; junction bases unmatched: 9. CDR3: CASNSGQEWGYTF. The CDR3 DNA is TGTGCCAGCAACTCGGGACAGGAATGGGGCTACACCTTC.

In nucleotides, the CDR3 is TGTGCCAGCAGGGGACTAGGCGGCGAGCAGTACTTC. Translation gives CASRGLGGEQYF. The chain links TRBV12-3 or TRBV12-4 to TRBJ2-7; 8 nucleotides align to TRBD2. The trim removed 6 bases at V and 6 bases at J, leaving 4 bases unmatched. The CDR3 loop spans 12 amino acids.

This chain uses TRBV28 with TRBJ2-1; TRBD1 matches at 8 bases. The junction had 5 bases not matched to a gene; V was cut back by 5 bases and J by 5 bases. The CDR3 is made up of 14 amino acids. CDR1 and CDR2 (germline): MDHEN, SYDVKM. The chain's CDR3 is CASSPGTGHNEQFF. The CDR3 DNA follows: TGTGCCAGCAGTCCCGGGACAGGCCACAATGAGCAGTTCTTC.

A remark on this clone: The sample has other DNA sequences that encode this CDR3 too. J is TRBJ2-5 and V is TRBV4-1, with 9 bases fitting TRBD1. Germline V lookup: CDR1 MGHRA, CDR2 YSYEKL. CDR3 length equals 15 residues. Losses at the gene ends were 0 bases for V and 3 bases for J; bases not matched to a gene: 2. This chain's CDR3 is CASSQEGQGKETQYF. In DNA, the CDR3 is TGCGCCAGCAGCCAAGAGGGACAGGGTAAAGAGACCCAGTACTTC.

J is TRBJ1-5 and V is TRBV6-2 or TRBV6-3; 7 bases fit TRBD1. The CDR3 spans 17 residues. The germline V gene encodes CDR1 MNHEY and CDR2 SVGEGT. V was pared by 1 base and J by 1 base, with 7 bases of the junction left unmatched. The CDR3 sequence is CASSYLGTATSNQPQHF. Written as DNA, the CDR3 is TGTGCCAGCAGTTACTTAGGGACAGCGACAAGCAATCAGCCCCAGCATTTT.

The gene calls are TRBV27 and TRBJ2-7; 10 nucleotides agree with TRBD2. Per germline, CDR1 MNHEY and CDR2 SMNVEV (reference sequence). CDR3 length equals 15 residues. J gave up 5 bases and V 3 bases, and 7 bases lay outside the gene matches. The CDR3 reads CASSFGAGGPDEQYF. The DNA for the CDR3 is TGTGCCAGCAGTTTTGGAGCGGGAGGGCCGGACGAGCAGTACTTC.

This clone appeared many times. V is TRBV25-1 and J is TRBJ1-1, with D tentatively TRBD1 (6 bases). The CDR3 has 18 amino acids. Trimming removed 6 bases from V and 4 bases from J, with 27 bases in between. Germline assignment: CDR1 MGHDK and CDR2 SYGVNS. CDR3 DNA sequence: TGTGCCAGCAGCGCAATAAAAACGAAAGGGGGTTTGGGCACTGAAGCTTTCTTT. Protein: CASSAIKTKGGLGTEAFF.

This clone was counted a few times. The chain is built from TRBV5-4 and TRBJ2-7; D is undetermined. The germline V gene has CDR1 SGHNT and CDR2 YYREEE (reference sequence). Trimming took off 6 bases at V and 2 bases at J, with 15 bases between the two ends. The CDR3 has 14 residues. CDR3 nucleotide sequence: TGTGCCAGCAACCTTTGGGCCCCTCCCTACGAGCAGTACTTC. This translates into CASNLWAPPYEQYF.

V is TRBV13 and J is TRBJ2-1; 9 bases align to TRBD2. The CDR3 loop spans 16 amino acids. With 2 bases clipped from V and 5 bases from J, the junction kept 7 bases outside the gene matches. From germline, CDR1 is PRHDT and CDR2 FYEKMQ (reference sequence). The DNA for the CDR3 is TGTGCCAGCAGCTTAAGAGTTCCTAGCGGGAACAATGAGCAGTTCTTC. It specifies CASSLRVPSGNNEQFF. Supplemented by reference TRBV13 and TRBJ2-1, the full variable domain reads AAGVIQSPRHLIKEKRETATLKCYPIPRHDTVYWYQQGPGQDPQFLISFYEKMQSDKGSIPDRFSAQQFSDYHSELNMSSLELGDSALYFCASSLRVPSGNNEQFFGPGTRLTVL.

The CDR3 sequence is CAVTTGSSGANVLTF. The CDR3 DNA follows: TGTGCCGTTACGACAGGGAGCTCTGGGGCCAACGTCCTGACTTTC. V usage is TRBV28 and J usage is TRBJ2-6, with 7 bases identical to TRBD1. V gave up 11 bases and J gave up 0 bases; unmatched junction bases: 7. The CDR3 spans 15 residues. Per germline, CDR1 MDHEN and CDR2 SYDVKM.

V usage is TRBV6-2 or TRBV6-3 and J usage is TRBJ1-1, with 8 positions matching TRBD1. Germline assignment: CDR1 MNHEY and CDR2 SVGEGT. V shed 5 bases and J 5 bases; nucleotides not matched to a gene: 4. This CDR3 has 13 residues. For the CDR3, the DNA is TGTGCCAGCAGTAGGACAGGGTTGACTGAAGCTTTCTTT. This codes for CASSRTGLTEAFF.